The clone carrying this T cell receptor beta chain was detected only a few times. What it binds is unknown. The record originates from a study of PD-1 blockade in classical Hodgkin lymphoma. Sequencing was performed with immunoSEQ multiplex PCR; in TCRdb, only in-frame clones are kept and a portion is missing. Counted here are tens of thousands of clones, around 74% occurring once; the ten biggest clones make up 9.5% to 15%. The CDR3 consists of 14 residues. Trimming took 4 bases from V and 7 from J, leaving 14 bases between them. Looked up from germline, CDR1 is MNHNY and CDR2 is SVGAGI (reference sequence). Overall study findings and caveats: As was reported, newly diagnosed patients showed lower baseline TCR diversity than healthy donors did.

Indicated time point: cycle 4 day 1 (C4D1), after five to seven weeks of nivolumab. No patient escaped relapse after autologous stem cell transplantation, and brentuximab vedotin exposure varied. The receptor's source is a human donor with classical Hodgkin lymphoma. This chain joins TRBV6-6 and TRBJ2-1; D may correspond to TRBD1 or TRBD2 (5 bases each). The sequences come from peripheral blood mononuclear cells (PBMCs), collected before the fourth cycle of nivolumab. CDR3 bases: TGTGCCAGCAGTTGGGACCTTCTGAGGAATGAGCAGTTCTTC. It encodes CASSWDLLRNEQFF.